This paragraph covers one T cell receptor (beta chain) sequence. Germline values: CDR1 MNHEY, CDR2 SMNVEV (reference sequence). Trimming took 6 bases from V and 7 from J, leaving 18 bases between them. The CDR3 loop spans 14 amino acids. The data were obtained in a study of T cell changes during pregnancy in multiple sclerosis. The assay was immunoSEQ multiplex PCR, and TCRdb's table has in-frame clones only and misses some. The sample lists about 73,000 clones; 85% to 90% were seen once. The sample in question was peripheral blood, obtained after pregnancy. The chain recombines TRBV27 with TRBJ1-1, with D possibly being TRBD1 (6 bases). The origin of this receptor is a female donor in good health, enrolled as a control in a pregnancy study. The CDR3 DNA is TGTGCCAGCAGCCCTCTTCCGGGACAAGGTGAAGCTTTCTTT. As protein: CASSPLPGQGEAFF.